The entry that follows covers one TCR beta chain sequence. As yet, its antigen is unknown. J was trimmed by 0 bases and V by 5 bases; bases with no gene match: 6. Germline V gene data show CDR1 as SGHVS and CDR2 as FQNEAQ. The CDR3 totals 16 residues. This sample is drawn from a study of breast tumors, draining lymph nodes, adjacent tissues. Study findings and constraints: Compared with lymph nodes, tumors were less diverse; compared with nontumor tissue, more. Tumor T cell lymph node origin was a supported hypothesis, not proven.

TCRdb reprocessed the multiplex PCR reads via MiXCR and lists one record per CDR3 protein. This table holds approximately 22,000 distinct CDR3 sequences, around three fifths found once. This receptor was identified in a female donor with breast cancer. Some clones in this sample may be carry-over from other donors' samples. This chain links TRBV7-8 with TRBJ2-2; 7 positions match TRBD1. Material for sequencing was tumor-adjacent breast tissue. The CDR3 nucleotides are TGTGCCAGCAGCAGACAGGGTCTAGCGAACACCGGGGAGCTGTTTTTT. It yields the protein CASSRQGLANTGELFF.